This entry describes one T cell receptor beta chain. Its target is not known. The V gene's germline CDR1 is SGHTA and CDR2 FQGNSA. V shed 2 bases, J shed 6 bases, and the junction held 4 bases outside the gene matches. This CDR3 spans 15 amino acids. This entry is derived from a study of post-analysis software for immune sequencing data. Whole-study results and caveats: Batch-matched samples strongly co-clustered by F measure. Comparison with controls showed significantly lower normalized Chao1 diversity in multiple sclerosis patients. TRBV segments more frequent in patients than in controls numbered several and included TRBV5-6, TRBV5-1 and TRBV20-1.

TCR beta cDNA libraries included unique molecular identifiers. Each CDR3 protein gets one entry after TCRdb re-called the PCR reads with MiXCR. The table has about 500,000 distinct CDR3 sequences, roughly 45% seen once; the top ten hold over 10%. Sequencing input: blood. The rearrangement joins TRBV7-2 to TRBJ2-1, with 10 bases identical to TRBD2. This clonotype was sampled from a girl under 18 with multiple sclerosis. CDR3 residues: CASSLIAGGINEQFF. CDR3 sequence (DNA): TGTGCCAGCAGCTTAATAGCGGGAGGAATCAATGAGCAGTTCTTC. Combining the CDR3 with reference TRBV7-2 and TRBJ2-1 gives the whole variable domain GAGVSQSPSNKVTEKGKDVELRCDPISGHTALYWYRQSLGQGLEFLIYFQGNSAPDKSGLPSDRFSAERTGGSVSTLTIQRTQQEDSAVYLCASSLIAGGINEQFFGPGTRLTVL.